Below are 2 T cell receptor beta chains sequenced from a single sample in a study of T cell repertoires in cytomegalovirus infection. In TCRdb, the reads were re-called with MiXCR into one record per CDR3 protein. Seen here are approximately 500,000 distinct CDR3 sequences, 16% observed once, and the top ten hold roughly a quarter. The sequenced material came from CD8+ T cells from PBMCs. These receptors came from a human donor in good health (CMV status not recorded). Some clones in this sample may be carry-over from other donors' samples.

In its sample, this clonotype was seen a few times. V gene TRBV28 combines with J gene TRBJ2-1, with D perhaps matching TRBD2 (6 bases). The germline V gene has CDR1 MDHEN and CDR2 SYDVKM. Deletions cut 7 bases from V and 8 bases from J, with 15 bases between. CDR3 length equals 13 residues. CDR3 region: CASKGRGGYEQFF. The CDR3 DNA reads as TGTGCCAGCAAGGGGCGAGGAGGGTATGAGCAGTTCTTC.

This clonotype came up many times. The genes are TRBV6-5 and TRBJ1-1; D unresolved. V gave up 4 bases and J gave up 0 bases, with 9 bases separating them. The CDR3 runs 14 residues. Germline values: CDR1 MNHEY, CDR2 SVGAGI. In DNA form, the CDR3 reads TGTGCCAGCAGTTTGCCAGGTATGAACACTGAAGCTTTCTTT. It specifies CASSLPGMNTEAFF.